This is a list of T cell receptor beta chains from one sample in a study of CD8 T cells in Susac syndrome. TCRdb used MiXCR to reprocess the immunoSEQ multiplex PCR reads, holding one entry per CDR3 protein. The data show 150,000 or so distinct CDR3 sequences, around 93% seen once. Sequencing used CD4+ T cells from PBMCs. These receptors all stem from a human donor with Susac syndrome. The CDR3 runs from the conserved cysteine through the conserved F or W. The D gene is left open where the match is weak.

j_call v_call d_call cdr3_aa cdr3_nt
TRBJ2-7 TRBV6-5 . CASRPGTALWDEQYF TGTGCCAGCAGACCCGGGACTGCCTTGTGGGACGAGCAGTACTTC
TRBJ2-3 TRBV20-1 . CSARAVEGGDTQYF TGCAGTGCTAGAGCCGTGGAGGGAGGAGATACGCAGTATTTT
TRBJ1-5 TRBV4-1 . CASSHAGPNQPQHF TGCGCCAGCAGCCATGCAGGGCCGAATCAGCCCCAGCATTTT
TRBJ2-7 TRBV3-1 . CASSPALGGEQYF TGTGCCAGCAGCCCGGCTTTGGGGGGCGAGCAGTACTTC
TRBJ1-2 TRBV19 TRBD1 CASSQPQGTYGYTF TGTGCCAGTAGCCAGCCACAGGGGACCTATGGCTACACCTTC
TRBJ2-7 TRBV12-3/TRBV12-4 TRBD2 CASSLGTSGPYEQYF TGTGCCAGCAGTTTGGGGACTAGCGGACCCTACGAGCAGTACTTC
TRBJ2-7 TRBV3-1 TRBD2 CASSRSSGGVANEQYF TGTGCCAGCAGCCGGTCCAGCGGGGGGGTCGCCAACGAGCAGTACTTC
TRBJ1-2 TRBV30 TRBD1 CASAGTGGGYTF TGTGCCTCCGCTGGGACAGGCGGTGGCTACACCTTC
TRBJ2-7 TRBV14 TRBD2 CASSLAGVVYEQYF TGTGCCAGCAGCCTAGCGGGAGTGGTCTACGAGCAGTACTTC
TRBJ1-5 TRBV3-1 TRBD1 CASSQTGGGQPQHF TGTGCCAGCAGCCAAACAGGGGGTGGCCAGCCCCAGCATTTT
TRBJ1-1 TRBV4-2 . CASSQFLGGNTEAFF TGTGCCAGCAGCCAATTTTTGGGTGGGAACACTGAAGCTTTCTTT
TRBJ2-5 TRBV7-2 TRBD1 CASSSSGTGQETQYF TGTGCCAGCAGCTCATCCGGGACAGGGCAAGAGACCCAGTACTTC